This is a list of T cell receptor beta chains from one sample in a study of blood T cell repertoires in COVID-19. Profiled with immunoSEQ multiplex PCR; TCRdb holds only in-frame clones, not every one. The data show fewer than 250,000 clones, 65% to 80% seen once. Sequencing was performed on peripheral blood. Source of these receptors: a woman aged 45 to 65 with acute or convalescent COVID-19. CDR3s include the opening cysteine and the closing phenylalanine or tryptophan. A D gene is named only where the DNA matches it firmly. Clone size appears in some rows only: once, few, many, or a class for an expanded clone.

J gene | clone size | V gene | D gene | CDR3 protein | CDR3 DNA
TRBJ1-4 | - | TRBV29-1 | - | CSVEEGSGEKLFF | TGCAGCGTTGAGGAGGGGTCGGGGGAAAAACTGTTTTTT
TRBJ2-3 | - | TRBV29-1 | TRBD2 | CSGSGKTTDTQYF | TGCAGCGGTAGCGGGAAAACCACAGATACGCAGTATTTT
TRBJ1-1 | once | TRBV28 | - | CASSPPGAAEAFF | TGTGCCAGCAGCCCACCAGGGGCGGCTGAAGCTTTCTTT
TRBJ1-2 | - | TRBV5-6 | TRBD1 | CASSAGGEGYGYTF | TGTGCCAGCAGTGCAGGGGGCGAAGGTTATGGCTACACCTTC
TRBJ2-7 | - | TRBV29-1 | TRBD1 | CSVNRQGSYEQYF | TGCAGCGTCAACCGACAGGGTTCCTACGAGCAGTACTTC
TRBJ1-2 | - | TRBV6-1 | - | CASSEGVRGAGYTF | TGTGCCAGCAGTGAAGGGGTCAGAGGAGCGGGCTACACCTTC
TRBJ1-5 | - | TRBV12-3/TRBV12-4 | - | CASQRDPNQPQHF | TGTGCCAGTCAGCGGGATCCCAATCAGCCCCAGCATTTT
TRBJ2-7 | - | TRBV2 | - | CASGKTGNEQYF | TGTGCCAGCGGTAAGACAGGTAACGAGCAGTACTTC
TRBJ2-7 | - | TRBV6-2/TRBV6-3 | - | CASSPLAAMFEQYF | TGTGCCAGCAGCCCACTAGCAGCCATGTTTGAGCAGTACTTC
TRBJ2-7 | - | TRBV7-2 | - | CASSLASSATYEQYF | TGTGCCAGCAGCTTAGCGTCTAGCGCCACCTACGAGCAGTACTTC
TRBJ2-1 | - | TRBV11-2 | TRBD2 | CASSEPSGNYNEQFF | TGTGCCAGCAGCGAACCTAGCGGGAACTACAATGAGCAGTTCTTC
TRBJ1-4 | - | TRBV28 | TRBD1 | CASGDRVSEKLFF | TGTGCCAGCGGGGACAGGGTGTCCGAAAAACTGTTTTTT
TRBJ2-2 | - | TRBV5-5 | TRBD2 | CASRGTSGDYNTGELFF | TGTGCCAGCAGGGGGACTAGCGGGGACTATAACACCGGGGAGCTGTTTTTT
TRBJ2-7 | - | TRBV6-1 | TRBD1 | CASSEARGTGSYEQYF | TGTGCCAGCAGTGAAGCCCGGGGGACAGGCTCCTACGAGCAGTACTTC
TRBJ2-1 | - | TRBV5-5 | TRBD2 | CASSLAGGGNNEQFF | TGTGCCAGCAGCTTGGCCGGCGGGGGTAACAATGAGCAGTTCTTC
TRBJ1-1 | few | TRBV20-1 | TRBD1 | CSARDQGGANTEAFF | TGCAGTGCTCGTGACCAGGGGGGCGCGAACACTGAAGCTTTCTTT
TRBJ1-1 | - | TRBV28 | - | CASSRERNTEAFF | TGTGCCAGCAGCCGGGAGAGGAACACTGAAGCTTTCTTT